In its sample, the clone carrying this T cell receptor (beta chain) was seen a few times. This entry is derived from a study of blood T cell repertoires in COVID-19. For the study at large: COVID-19 samples, acute and convalescent, were from the United States, Italy and Spain. PBMCs, B-cell-depleted T cells, or T cells were the source of the cDNA or gDNA that made up the material.

Original handling: Estimation of nucleated cell counts was performed using reference gene primer amplification. Assay used: immunoSEQ multiplex PCR; TCRdb lists only in-frame clones, some missing. That table is the source of V, J and clone size, and D and trimming were worked out from the DNA. Seen here are a few hundred thousand clones, around 88% observed once, and the top ten hold roughly 1.2%. The CDR3 has 10 residues. Trimming took 6 bases from V and 5 from J, leaving 4 bases between them. This TCR was recovered from a woman aged 50 to 65 with acute or convalescent COVID-19. The chain has TRBV12-3 or TRBV12-4 and TRBJ1-1, with D uncertain. Sequenced material: peripheral blood. DNA of the CDR3: TGTGCCAGCAGCCCGACTGAAGCTTTCTTT. It specifies CASSPTEAFF.